This TCR beta chain is from a study of blood T cells in healthy people across ages. Study outcomes and limitations: More naive CD4+ cells and higher diversity were found in long-lived than in aged donors. Investigators treated diversity estimates from one million T cells as underestimates. Age showed a roughly linear inverse relationship with TCR beta diversity per million T cells.

Concerning this clonotype: What it binds is unknown.

For the second PCR, which ran for roughly 6 to 12 cycles, a sample-barcoded 5' primer and a J-beta primer mix were used. TCRdb passed the 5' RACE reads through MiXCR, listing each CDR3 protein once. Of roughly 650,000 distinct CDR3 sequences in the sample, 32% are singletons; the top ten hold just over 15%. V dropped 2 bases and J dropped 5 bases, with 14 bases sitting between them. The V gene's germline CDR1 is SGHRS and CDR2 YFSETQ. The CDR3 runs 15 residues. This TCR was sampled from a woman aged 80 or over in good health. The sample comprised blood. This chain links TRBV5-1 with TRBJ2-1; weak D call: TRBD2 (6 bases). The CDR3 DNA reads as TGCGCCAGCAGCTTAGGGAGGATCGCCCACAATGAGCAGTTCTTC. It translates to CASSLGRIAHNEQFF.